A selection of T cell receptor beta chains follows, all from one sample in a study of cytomegalovirus exposure and HLA in healthy donors. Sequenced by immunoSEQ multiplex PCR; TCRdb stores in-frame clones only, minus some. The table includes about 120,000 clones, about 92% detected once. The sequencing input was PBMCs. These receptors originate from a young woman in good health and CMV-seronegative. The CDR3 runs from the conserved cysteine through the conserved F or W. D genes are given only for firm matches. Expanded clones are given a class, and other clones once, few, many or no size at all.

NA	TRBV4-1	TRBD2	TRBJ2-1	TGCGCCAGCAGCCAGTCCCGGACTAGCGGGGGCTACGATGAGCAGTTCTTC	CASSQSRTSGGYDEQFF
NA	TRBV4-3	TRBD1	TRBJ1-2	TGCGCCAGCAGCCAAGAAGTGGGTAGACAGGGGGCAGGTGGCTACACCTTC	CASSQEVGRQGAGGYTF
NA	TRBV7-9	TRBD1	TRBJ1-2	TGTGCCAGCAGCTACTCGAGGACAGGAGATCCTAACTATGGCTACACCTTC	CASSYSRTGDPNYGYTF
NA	TRBV29-1	TRBD1	TRBJ1-1	TGCAGCCCTCGACAGGGGGTTGGTACTGAAGCTTTCTTT	CSPRQGVGTEAFF
NA	TRBV5-1	TRBD1	TRBJ2-7	TGCGCCAGCAGCTTGATAGGGGACAGGAACCACTACGAGCAGTACTTC	CASSLIGDRNHYEQYF
NA	TRBV4-1	NA	TRBJ2-7	TGCGCCAGCACCCCCGGCGGAGCCCCCTACGAGCAGTACTTC	CASTPGGAPYEQYF
NA	TRBV11-2	TRBD2	TRBJ2-7	TGTGCCAGCAGCTTAGGGTCGAGCGGGACTACCGAGCAGTACTTC	CASSLGSSGTTEQYF
once	TRBV13	TRBD1	TRBJ1-1	TGTGCCAGCAGCTTCGACAGGGGAAACACTGAAGCTTTCTTT	CASSFDRGNTEAFF
NA	TRBV2	NA	TRBJ2-1	TGTGCCAGCAGTGAGAAGGACAGTCACAATGAGCAGTTCTTC	CASSEKDSHNEQFF
NA	TRBV28	TRBD2	TRBJ2-1	TGTGCCAGCAGTCCGATAGGCGGGAGATTAAGCTCCTACAATGAGCAGTTCTTC	CASSPIGGRLSSYNEQFF
NA	TRBV7-9	NA	TRBJ2-7	TGTGCCAGCAGCTTACAGAACAACTACGAGCAGTACTTC	CASSLQNNYEQYF
NA	TRBV28	TRBD1	TRBJ2-7	TGTGCCAGCAGATCCACCGGGACAGGGCGTGTCTACGAGCAGTACTTC	CASRSTGTGRVYEQYF
NA	TRBV5-1	NA	TRBJ1-1	TGCGCCAGCAGCTTGGAAGTCAGGGGAAAGGATGAAGCTTTCTTT	CASSLEVRGKDEAFF
NA	TRBV7-3	TRBD1	TRBJ2-1	TGTGCCAGCAGCCACCGGGACAGCTATTACAATGAGCAGTTCTTC	CASSHRDSYYNEQFF
NA	TRBV7-3	TRBD1	TRBJ2-2	TGTGCCAGCGGGACAGGGATAACCGGGGAGCTGTTTTTT	CASGTGITGELFF
NA	TRBV5-6	NA	TRBJ2-7	TGTGCCAGCAGCCCTCTCTCACCGGGGTCCCCCTACGAGCAGTACTTC	CASSPLSPGSPYEQYF
NA	TRBV30	NA	TRBJ2-1	TGTGCCTGGATTGAGGGCCCTAAATATGAGCAGTTCTTC	CAWIEGPKYEQFF
NA	TRBV15	NA	TRBJ1-4	TGTGCCACCAGCAGAGAAGTCAGTGCAACTAATGAAAAACTGTTTTTT	CATSREVSATNEKLFF
NA	TRBV6-6	TRBD1	TRBJ1-5	TGTGCCAGCAGTTACTCTTTCAGGGGGGATCAGCCCCAGCATTTT	CASSYSFRGDQPQHF
NA	TRBV6-6	NA	TRBJ2-4	TGTGCCAGCAGCCCTAAAAACATTCAGTACTTC	CASSPKNIQYF
once	TRBV7-6	TRBD1	TRBJ2-7	TGTGCCAGCAGCTTATTCGGGACAGGGATCTACGAGCAGTACTTC	CASSLFGTGIYEQYF
NA	TRBV9	TRBD2	TRBJ2-7	TGTGCCAGCAGCCCCCGAGGGACTAGTCTCGACGAGCAGTACTTC	CASSPRGTSLDEQYF
NA	TRBV30	NA	TRBJ2-2	TGTGCCTGGAGTGCTGGACAGACTATCACCGGGGAGCTGTTTTTT	CAWSAGQTITGELFF
NA	TRBV4-2	TRBD2	TRBJ2-1	TGTGCCAGCAGCCAACTGGATAGCGGGAGGATCGGGAATGAGCAGTTCTTC	CASSQLDSGRIGNEQFF
NA	TRBV5-1	NA	TRBJ1-1	TGCGCCAGCAGTCACCCTCAAACAGGGTTGAACACTGAAGCTTTCTTT	CASSHPQTGLNTEAFF
NA	TRBV5-1	NA	TRBJ2-1	TGCGCCAGCAGCGCGGGGGCGGGAGCTAAGTTCTTC	CASSAGAGAKFF
NA	TRBV27	TRBD1	TRBJ1-5	TGTGCCAGCAGGTCTTGGACAGGGGCGGATCAGCCCCAGCATTTT	CASRSWTGADQPQHF
NA	TRBV6-1	NA	TRBJ2-7	TGTGCCAGCTGGCAGGGCGAGCAGTACTTC	CASWQGEQYF
NA	TRBV2	TRBD2	TRBJ2-7	TGTGCCACCCAGGGACTAGCGGGAACCCTTGGGTCGAGGAAGGAGCAGTACTTC	CATQGLAGTLGSRKEQYF
NA	TRBV7-6	TRBD1	TRBJ2-3	TGTGCCAGCAGCTTTATCGGGACAGGGGGTTTAGATACGCAGTATTTT	CASSFIGTGGLDTQYF
NA	TRBV6-6	NA	TRBJ1-2	TGTGCCAGCACTGGTCGGCTAGCTAACTATGGCTACACCTTC	CASTGRLANYGYTF
NA	TRBV5-1	NA	TRBJ1-1	TGCGCCAGCAGCAGAGGACAGCAGAACACTGAAGCTTTCTTT	CASSRGQQNTEAFF
NA	TRBV5-1	NA	TRBJ2-1	TGCGCCAGCAGCTTGGAAGTAGTCAACAATGAGCAGTTCTTC	CASSLEVVNNEQFF
NA	TRBV29-1	TRBD1	TRBJ1-4	TGCAGCGCCACGACAGGGGAGGATGAAAAACTGTTTTTT	CSATTGEDEKLFF
NA	TRBV2	TRBD1	TRBJ1-2	TGTGCCAGCAGTGAAGATGGGACAGTGCTCTATGGCTACACCTTC	CASSEDGTVLYGYTF
NA	TRBV21-1	NA	TRBJ1-3	TGTGCCAGCCGTCCGGCCGGGGGTTACTCTGGAAACACCATATATTTT	CASRPAGGYSGNTIYF
few	TRBV7-9	NA	TRBJ1-2	TGTGCCAGCAGCTTACAACAGGGAAGTGGCTACACCTTC	CASSLQQGSGYTF
NA	TRBV6-1	TRBD2	TRBJ2-6	TGTGCCAGCAATGAACCGGGACTATACTCTGGGGCCAACGTCCTGACTTTC	CASNEPGLYSGANVLTF
NA	TRBV11-2	NA	TRBJ2-2	TGTGCCAGCAGCCCCGCCGGGGGCACCGGGGAGCTGTTTTTT	CASSPAGGTGELFF
NA	TRBV5-1	TRBD1	TRBJ2-7	TGCGCCAGCAGCTTGCGGCAGGGGGCATACGAGCAGTACTTC	CASSLRQGAYEQYF
NA	TRBV14	NA	TRBJ1-2	TGTGCCAGCAGCACACAACAGATCCTCTATGGCTACACCTTC	CASSTQQILYGYTF